This T cell receptor beta chain emerged from a study of Graves' ophthalmopathy and Graves' hyperthyroidism (dated by TCRdb to about 2018). Concerning the study at large: Peripheral blood was collected at initial diagnosis, prior to any treatment. The study used TCR beta repertoire signatures to distinguish Graves' ophthalmopathy from Graves' hyperthyroidism and to predict progression to ophthalmopathy. In total, 120 to 150 blood samples were TCR-sequenced: around 42 ophthalmopathy, roughly 80 hyperthyroidism and approximately 17 hyperthyroidism-to-ophthalmopathy patients. To explore V-J signatures distinguishing ophthalmopathy from hyperthyroidism, a discovery set of 100 patients (roughly 44 ophthalmopathy, over 55 stable hyperthyroidism) was enrolled. The independent validation cohort included approximately 19 hyperthyroidism patients plus 17 patients who later progressed from hyperthyroidism to ophthalmopathy. T-cell repertoires of thyroid tissue and blood were compared in 5 or 6 hyperthyroidism patients. After sampling, hyperthyroidism patients received methimazole starting at 30 mg daily, and ophthalmopathy patients received high-dose intravenous methylprednisolone. What the research found in general, with its limitations: Ophthalmopathy was separated from stable hyperthyroidism by the 13-signature model with about 85% sensitivity and around 81% specificity in cross-validation and with 80%/75% in the test set. Most expanded thyroid clonotypes with frequency above 0.001 were also detected in blood, suggesting blood repertoires may reflect the thyroid immune response. In validation, the model predicted ophthalmopathy progression with about 70% sensitivity and approximately 78% specificity; roughly 11 predicted patients were CT-confirmed with GO in a median of 6.5 months. Sample size was not statistically predetermined, and group allocation was not concealed from the investigators.

Patients with ophthalmopathy had moderately to severely active disease, with a Clinical Activity Score of 3 or more, a NOSPECS grade of 4 or more, and a disease duration of less than 3 months. Patients with other autoimmune diseases, uncontrolled infections, pregnancy or lactation were excluded. Clinical symptoms, serum thyroxine, TRAb, thyroid ultrasound and orbital computed tomography formed the basis of the diagnosis. Using Ficoll-Paque density gradient centrifugation, PBMCs were isolated from 9.5 to 10 ml of fresh peripheral blood. Total RNA was extracted with Trizol reagent and quality-checked on an Agilent 2100 Bioanalyzer. For repertoire sequencing, TCR beta CDR3 regions were amplified from RNA transcripts. The first round was an RT-PCR using HTBI primers with the Qiagen OneStep RT-PCR kit, and this first round was followed by a second-round multiplex PCR, then size selection and purification. Libraries were sequenced paired-end with 100 bp reads on an Illumina HiSeq2000. The published analysis was carried out like this. SOAPnuke was used to process the reads, throwing out any read that had adapters, had uncalled bases, had a mean Phred below 15, or lacked an exact constant-primer or identifier match. COPE v1.2.5 was used to merge the high-quality paired reads. Clonotypes were defined as unique nucleotide sequences and were aligned to IMGT TRB V, D and J references using MiTCR v1.1. Analysis was restricted to V-J combinations with a frequency above 0.0001, which covered 99% to 99.2% of repertoires. For each V-J combination, a TCR clonal expansion and chaos score was defined as F50 clonal expansion divided by the chaos observed in the TCRdist matrix. Welch's t-statistics and random forest were used to narrow the features down to more than 10 V-J combinations, which were then fed into a naive Bayes classifier. The Morisita-Horn index was used to measure how similar the thyroid and blood repertoires were. TCRdb's own reprocessing of the public reads used fastp at Q25 and MiXCR and kept productive beta chains. Rows with one shared CDR3 protein collapse into an entry with the most common genes and DNA. None of the V and J calls come from the authors' own analysis; TCRdb made them. The sample table lists approximately 50,000 distinct CDR3 sequences, 50% of them with a count of one. The top ten constitute around 25% of the sample.

About this clonotype: The clone's antigen remains unknown. Relative to the germline gene, one junction end is altered; a read error may explain this.

Taken from the germline V gene, the CDR1 and CDR2 loops are SNHLY and FYNNEI. The CDR3 has 13 amino acids, counting the end cysteine and phenylalanine. The entry retains the CDR3 DNA only, 39 bases that are in frame from base 1. The TCR was taken from an adult man with Graves' ophthalmopathy. The chain uses TRBV2 and TRBJ2-3, with 7 central nucleotides matching TRBD1. Sequences were obtained from peripheral blood. The CDR3 region has the sequence CAGRGSSTDTQYF. The bases read TGTGCCGGCAGGGGGTCTAGCACGGATACGCAGTATTTT.